This TCR beta chain was recorded in a study of cytomegalovirus exposure and HLA in healthy donors. Whole-study findings and limits: The study labeled roughly 160 TCR beta chains cytomegalovirus-associated.

A multiplex PCR was run with 60 Vbeta primers and 13 Jbeta primers. The protocol was immunoSEQ multiplex PCR, while the TCRdb copy is restricted to in-frame clones and leaves out a portion. Recorded for this sample: 65,000 to 90,000 clones. Concerning this clone: Its cognate antigen is unknown.

V shed 4 bases and J 0 bases; nucleotides not matched to a gene: 12. The CDR3 totals 18 residues. Germline lookup yields CDR1 SGHTA and CDR2 FQGNSA. The J gene is TRBJ2-5, the V gene TRBV7-2; 9 bases align to TRBD2. This clonotype was obtained from a female donor in good health and CMV-seropositive. The material sequenced was PBMCs. CDR3 loop: CASSSETRLAVNQETQYF. CDR3 nucleotides: TGTGCCAGCAGCTCAGAAACACGACTAGCGGTGAACCAAGAGACCCAGTACTTC.